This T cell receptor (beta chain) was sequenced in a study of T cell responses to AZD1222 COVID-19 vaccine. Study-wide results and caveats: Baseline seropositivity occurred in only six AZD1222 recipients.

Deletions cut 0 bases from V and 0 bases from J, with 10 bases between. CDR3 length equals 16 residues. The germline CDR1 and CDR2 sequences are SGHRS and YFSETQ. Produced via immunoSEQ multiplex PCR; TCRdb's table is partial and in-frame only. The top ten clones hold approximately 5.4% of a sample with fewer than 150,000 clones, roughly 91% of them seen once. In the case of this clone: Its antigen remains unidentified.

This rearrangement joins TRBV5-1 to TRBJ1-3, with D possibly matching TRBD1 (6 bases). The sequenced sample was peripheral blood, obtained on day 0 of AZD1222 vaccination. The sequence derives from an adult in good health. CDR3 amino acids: CASSLVQGSSGNTIYF. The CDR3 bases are TGCGCCAGCAGCTTGGTTCAGGGGAGCTCTGGAAACACCATATATTTT.